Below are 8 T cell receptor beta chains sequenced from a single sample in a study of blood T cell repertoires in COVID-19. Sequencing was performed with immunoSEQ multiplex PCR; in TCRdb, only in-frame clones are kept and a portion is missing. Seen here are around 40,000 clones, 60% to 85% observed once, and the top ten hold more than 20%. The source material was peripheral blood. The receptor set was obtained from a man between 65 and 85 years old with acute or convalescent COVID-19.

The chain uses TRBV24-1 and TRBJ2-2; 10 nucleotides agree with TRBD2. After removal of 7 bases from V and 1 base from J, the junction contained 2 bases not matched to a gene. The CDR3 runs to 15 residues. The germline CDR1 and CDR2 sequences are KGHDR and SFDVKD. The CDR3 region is CATSIAGGNTGELFF. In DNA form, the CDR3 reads TGTGCCACCAGCATAGCGGGAGGGAACACCGGGGAGCTGTTTTTT.

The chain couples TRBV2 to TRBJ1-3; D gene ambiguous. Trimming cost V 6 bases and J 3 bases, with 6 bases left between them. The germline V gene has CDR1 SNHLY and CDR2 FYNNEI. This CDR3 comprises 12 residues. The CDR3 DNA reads TGTGCCAGCAGGGCAGATGGAAACACCATATATTTT. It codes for CASRADGNTIYF. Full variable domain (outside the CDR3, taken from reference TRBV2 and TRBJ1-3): EPEVTQTPSHQVTQMGQEVILRCVPISNHLYFYWYRQILGQKVEFLVSFYNNEISEKSEIFDDQFSVERPDGSNFTLKIRSTKLEDSAMYFCASRADGNTIYFGEGSWLTVV.

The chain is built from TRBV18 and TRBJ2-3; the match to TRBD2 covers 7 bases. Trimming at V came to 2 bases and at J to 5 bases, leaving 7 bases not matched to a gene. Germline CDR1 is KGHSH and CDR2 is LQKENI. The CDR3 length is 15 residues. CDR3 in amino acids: CASSPSSGVRDTQYF. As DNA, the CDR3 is TGTGCCAGCTCACCATCCAGCGGGGTTCGAGATACGCAGTATTTT.

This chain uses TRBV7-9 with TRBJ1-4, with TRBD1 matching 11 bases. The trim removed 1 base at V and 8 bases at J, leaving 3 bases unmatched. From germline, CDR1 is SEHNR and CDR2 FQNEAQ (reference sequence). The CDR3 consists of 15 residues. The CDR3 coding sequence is TGTGCCAGCAGCTTAGTGGGGACAGGGGGAGAAAAACTGTTTTTT. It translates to CASSLVGTGGEKLFF.

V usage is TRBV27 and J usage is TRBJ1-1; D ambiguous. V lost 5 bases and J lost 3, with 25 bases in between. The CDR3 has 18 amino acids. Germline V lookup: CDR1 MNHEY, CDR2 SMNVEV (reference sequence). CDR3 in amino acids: CASSPLLLSLKMDTEAFF. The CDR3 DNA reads TGTGCCAGCAGTCCCCTACTCCTCTCGCTGAAGATGGACACTGAAGCTTTCTTT.

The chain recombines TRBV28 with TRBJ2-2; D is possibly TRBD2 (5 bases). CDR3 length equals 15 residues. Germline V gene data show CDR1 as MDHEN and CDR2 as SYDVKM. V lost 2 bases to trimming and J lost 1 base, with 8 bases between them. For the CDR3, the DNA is TGTGCCAGCAGTTTAGGCGGACTGAACACCGGGGAGCTGTTTTTT. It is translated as CASSLGGLNTGELFF.

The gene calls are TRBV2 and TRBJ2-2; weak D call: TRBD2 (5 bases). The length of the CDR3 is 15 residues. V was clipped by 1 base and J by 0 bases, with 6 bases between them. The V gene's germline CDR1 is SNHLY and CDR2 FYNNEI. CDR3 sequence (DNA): TGTGCCAGCAGTGAAGAGACTACGAACACCGGGGAGCTGTTTTTT. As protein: CASSEETTNTGELFF.

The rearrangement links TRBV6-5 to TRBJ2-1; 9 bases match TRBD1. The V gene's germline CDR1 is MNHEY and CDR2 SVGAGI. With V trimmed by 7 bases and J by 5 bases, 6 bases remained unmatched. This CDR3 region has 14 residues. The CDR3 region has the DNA TGTGCCAGCACCCCCGGGACAGGGAACAATGAGCAGTTCTTC. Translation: CASTPGTGNNEQFF.